The 29 T cell receptor beta chains listed next were all sequenced from one sample in a study of CD4 T cells in relation to SARS-CoV-2 and coronaviruses. Sequencing was performed with immunoSEQ multiplex PCR; in TCRdb, only in-frame clones are kept and a portion is missing. The table lists about 36,000 clones, around three quarters of them singletons, with roughly 22% in the top ten. Antigen specificity for these receptors is unknown. The sequencing sample was made of memory CD4+ T cells from PBMCs, cultured in vitro. The receptors were sampled from an adult with COVID-19.

The chain couples TRBV30 to TRBJ2-7; 9 bases line up with TRBD1. J lost 7 bases, V lost 4 bases, and 5 bases had no gene match. This CDR3 spans 12 amino acids. Germline CDR1 and CDR2: GTSNPN and SVGIG (reference sequence). In DNA form, the CDR3 reads TGTGCCTGGATTAGGACAGGGGCAGAGCAGTACTTC. This gives the protein CAWIRTGAEQYF.

The genes are TRBV7-9 and TRBJ1-2, with D possibly TRBD1 on 5 matching bases. With 10 bases removed from V and 8 bases from J, the gap between germline ends came to 14 bases. The V gene's germline CDR1 is SEHNR and CDR2 FQNEAQ (reference sequence). The CDR3 totals 11 residues. CDR3 in amino acids: CATDWGGGYTF. CDR3 nucleotides: TGTGCCACCGACTGGGGGGGAGGCTACACCTTC.

The chain uses TRBV9 and TRBJ2-1; 15 bases line up with TRBD2. Germline V gene data show CDR1 as SGDLS and CDR2 as YYNGEE. CDR3 length: 24 amino acids. J lost 6 bases, V lost 0 bases, and 25 bases had no gene match. The DNA of the CDR3 is TGTGCCAGCAGCGTAGCGGCAGGGACTAGCGGGAGGAATAGGGGTGGCGCGTGGGGCAATGAGCAGTTCTTC. Translated: CASSVAAGTSGRNRGGAWGNEQFF.

This clone appeared a few times. This sequence joins TRBV4-3 and TRBJ2-1, with 10 bases that match TRBD2. Trimming removed 4 bases from V and 0 bases from J; junction bases left unmatched: 6. The CDR3 is 17 residues long. The germline V gene has CDR1 LGHNA and CDR2 YSLEER. The CDR3 is CASSLGLAVSSYNEQFF. CDR3 bases: TGCGCCAGCAGCCTCGGACTAGCGGTAAGCTCCTACAATGAGCAGTTCTTC.

The count of this clone is one. The gene calls are TRBV7-6 and TRBJ2-2; 10 bases map to TRBD2. From germline, CDR1 is SGHVS and CDR2 FNYEAQ. The V and J ends lost 7 bases and 2 bases, in that order; junction bases with no gene match: 7. This CDR3 spans 16 amino acids. The CDR3 nucleotides read TGTGCCAGCATAGGTCTAGCGGGAGCCAACACCGGGGAGCTGTTTTTT. It translates to CASIGLAGANTGELFF.

The rearrangement joins TRBV11-3 to TRBJ2-1; 7 nucleotides align to TRBD2. This CDR3 has 15 residues. The ends lost 0 bases at V and 5 bases at J; junction bases unmatched: 4. The germline V gene has CDR1 SGHNT and CDR2 YENEEA. The CDR3, as DNA: TGTGCCAGCAGCTTAGAGGGAGGGCGCCACAATGAGCAGTTCTTC. This encodes CASSLEGGRHNEQFF.

The CDR3 DNA reads TGTGCCAGCAGTTTGGGGGAAATAGGGCAGCCCCAGCATTTT. Translation: CASSLGEIGQPQHF. This chain connects TRBV28 to TRBJ1-5, with TRBD1 as a possible D gene (5 bases). The length of the CDR3 is 14 residues. The germline V and J ends were trimmed by 3 bases and 7 bases, with 13 bases remaining between them. Germline V CDR1 and CDR2: MDHEN, SYDVKM.

There are a few counts of this clone. This chain uses TRBV14 with TRBJ1-2; no clear D gene. This CDR3 is built from 12 residues. Per the germline V gene, CDR1 is SGHDN and CDR2 is FVKESK. With 1 base removed from V and 10 bases from J, the gap between germline ends came to 10 bases. CDR3 region: CASSQGQLAYTF. CDR3 in DNA: TGTGCCAGCAGCCAAGGGCAGCTAGCCTACACCTTC.

This clone was picked up a small number of times. The rearrangement uses TRBV30 and TRBJ1-6; a possible D gene is TRBD1 (5 bases). The CDR3 runs to 16 residues. Looked up from germline, CDR1 is GTSNPN and CDR2 is SVGIG (reference sequence). The ends were cut back, 3 bases at V and 8 bases at J, with 20 bases in the middle. The CDR3, as DNA: TGTGCCTGGAGCCACCTCCGCGGGACGGGATATTCACCCCTCCACTTT. Protein product: CAWSHLRGTGYSPLHF.

V gene TRBV19 combines with J gene TRBJ2-7, with TRBD2 matching 7 bases. With 6 bases clipped from V and 4 bases from J, the junction kept 18 bases outside the gene matches. Germline V lookup: CDR1 LNHDA, CDR2 SQIVND (reference sequence). The CDR3 contains 17 residues. CDR3 region: CASSTLSRRGGGYEQYF. CDR3 DNA: TGTGCCAGTAGCACTCTCAGCCGGAGGGGCGGGGGATACGAGCAGTACTTC.

This clone was seen only once. The chain combines TRBV7-2 with TRBJ2-7; D call uncertain. Germline-derived CDR1 and CDR2 are SGHTA and FQGNSA. Trimming left V 3 bases short and J 4 bases short, with 4 bases between. The CDR3 loop spans 11 amino acids. In nucleotides, the CDR3 is TGTGCCAGCAGCTTTCAATACGAGCAGTACTTC. The encoded protein is CASSFQYEQYF.

The chain is built from TRBV2 and TRBJ1-2; D is uncertain. The CDR3 is 14 amino acids. Trimming removed 7 bases at V and 4 bases at J, with 16 bases between. Looked up from germline, CDR1 is SNHLY and CDR2 is FYNNEI. The CDR3 DNA reads as TGTGCCAGCATCCCCCGATCGAGGAGCTATGGCTACACCTTC. This sequence encodes CASIPRSRSYGYTF.

The genes are TRBV28 and TRBJ2-1; D not certain. This CDR3 spans 13 amino acids. Germline V lookup: CDR1 MDHEN, CDR2 SYDVKM. V lost 3 bases and J lost 10, with 13 bases in between. Here the CDR3 reads CASSLSPRYEQFF. Here the CDR3 DNA reads TGTGCCAGCAGTTTGTCCCCCCGGTACGAGCAGTTCTTC.

This clone occurred a few times. V and J are TRBV5-6 and TRBJ2-3; 9 nucleotides line up with TRBD2. From germline, CDR1 is SGHDT and CDR2 YYEEEE. Unmatched junction bases numbered 9, after V lost 4 bases and J lost 3 bases. The CDR3 consists of 16 residues. The CDR3 reads CASSRAGGWGTDTQYF. In DNA form, the CDR3 reads TGTGCCAGCAGCAGGGCGGGAGGGTGGGGGACAGATACGCAGTATTTT.

This clone came up a few times. This chain connects TRBV5-3 to TRBJ2-1; tentatively, D is TRBD2 (6 bases). TRBV5-3 is given ORF status, its function remaining uncertain. Trimming removed 0 bases from V and 14 bases from J, with 9 bases in between. The CDR3 is 11 residues long. The CDR3 region is CARSLGGKEFF. In DNA form, the CDR3 reads TGTGCCAGAAGCTTGGGCGGGAAAGAGTTCTTC.

The chain joins TRBV7-2 to TRBJ2-6, with D perhaps matching TRBD1 or TRBD2 (5 bases each). V gave up 6 bases and J gave up 0 bases, with 15 bases separating them. CDR1 and CDR2 from the germline V gene are SGHTA and FQGNSA. The CDR3 spans 17 residues. CDR3 region: CASRRDGSSSGANVLTF. The CDR3 DNA reads as TGTGCCAGCAGGAGGGACGGCTCTAGCTCTGGGGCCAACGTCCTGACTTTC.

This clone was counted once. The V gene is TRBV3-1 (or the pseudogene TRBV3-2), the J gene TRBJ2-7; a weak D match, TRBD1 (5 bases). This CDR3 comprises 13 residues. CDR1 LGHDT and CDR2 YNNKEL come from the germline V gene (reference sequence). The germline V and J ends were trimmed by 8 bases and 1 base, with 12 bases remaining between them. The DNA for the CDR3 is TGTGCCAGCCAAGGGCAGGGATCCTACGAGCAGTACTTC. It specifies CASQGQGSYEQYF.

In this sample, this clone turned up once. This CDR3 is CASGRAIEKLFF. The CDR3 DNA sequence: TGTGCCAGCGGCAGGGCTATTGAAAAACTGTTTTTT. The chain carries TRBV28 and TRBJ1-4; a possible D gene is TRBD1 (5 bases). The germline V gene encodes CDR1 MDHEN and CDR2 SYDVKM. This CDR3 contains 12 residues. Trimming stripped 8 bases from V and 7 bases from J, with 11 bases between.

V usage is TRBV10-3 and J usage is TRBJ2-1; TRBD2 matches at 7 bases. Germline V gives CDR1 ENHRY, CDR2 SYGVKD. This CDR3 contains 14 residues. V was pared by 9 bases and J by 2 bases, with 7 bases of the junction left unmatched. The CDR3 here is CAIHPSGTYNEQFF. For the CDR3, the DNA is TGTGCCATACACCCTAGCGGTACCTACAATGAGCAGTTCTTC.

The table lists this clone with a few counts. The chain has TRBV4-1 and TRBJ2-5; D unresolved. This CDR3 comprises 14 residues. Germline V gene sequence: CDR1 MGHRA, CDR2 YSYEKL. V lost 1 base and J 4 bases, leaving 10 bases between the germline ends. The CDR3 region is CASSQVAFLETQYF. CDR3 nucleotide sequence: TGCGCCAGCAGCCAAGTTGCGTTCTTAGAGACCCAGTACTTC.

V is TRBV19 and J is TRBJ1-1; 9 bases line up with TRBD1. Germline V lookup: CDR1 LNHDA, CDR2 SQIVND (reference sequence). The V gene end was trimmed by 4 bases and the J gene end by 3 bases; junction bases not matched to a gene: 9. The CDR3 length is 16 residues. The CDR3 protein is CASSTTGGSVYTEAFF. The CDR3 region has the DNA TGTGCCAGTAGTACGACAGGGGGTTCCGTGTACACTGAAGCTTTCTTT.

V usage is TRBV18 and J usage is TRBJ2-3; 11 bases map to TRBD2. The CDR3 totals 15 residues. Germline V gives CDR1 KGHSH, CDR2 LQKENI. After removal of 6 bases from V and 4 bases from J, the junction contained 6 bases not matched to a gene. The CDR3 is CASSFLAGGSDTQYF. The CDR3 nucleotides are TGTGCCAGCTCGTTTCTAGCGGGAGGCTCAGATACGCAGTATTTT. The whole variable domain, remainder taken from reference TRBV18 and TRBJ2-3, is NAGVMQNPRHLVRRRGQEARLRCSPMKGHSHVYWYRQLPEEGLKFMVYLQKENIIDESGMPKERFSAEFPKEGPSILRIQQVVRGDSAAYFCASSFLAGGSDTQYFGPGTRLTVL.

This sequence joins TRBV5-6 and TRBJ2-1; maybe TRBD2 (5 bases). This CDR3 contains 16 residues. Trimming stripped 1 base from V and 4 bases from J, with 15 bases between. In germline, CDR1 is SGHDT, CDR2 YYEEEE. The DNA for the CDR3 is TGTGCCAGCAGCTTGAATAGTGTGCTAGCATACAATGAGCAGTTCTTC. Translating it yields CASSLNSVLAYNEQFF.

The V and J genes are TRBV4-3 and TRBJ1-2; 7 bases line up with TRBD1. Germline trimming cut 1 base from V and 3 bases from J; bases unmatched to any gene: 2. The CDR3 consists of 14 residues. Germline values: CDR1 LGHNA, CDR2 YSLEER. Written as DNA, the CDR3 is TGCGCCAGCAGCCAAGGCGACAGGGACTATGGCTACACCTTC. This encodes CASSQGDRDYGYTF.

The chain recombines TRBV7-9 with TRBJ2-1, with 11 bases fitting TRBD2. Germline assignment: CDR1 SEHNR and CDR2 FQNEAQ (reference sequence). The ends lost 6 bases at V and 6 bases at J; junction bases unmatched: 4. The CDR3 sequence is 14 residues long. The CDR3: CASRTSGKSNEQFF. As DNA, the CDR3 is TGTGCCAGCAGGACTAGCGGGAAATCCAATGAGCAGTTCTTC.

The chain employs TRBV25-1 and TRBJ1-2; TRBD1 is a possible D gene (5 bases). From germline, CDR1 is MGHDK and CDR2 SYGVNS. Deletions cut 1 base from V and 10 bases from J, with 13 bases between. The CDR3 has 13 amino acids. CDR3 residues: CASSESWTRAYTF. The CDR3 DNA sequence: TGTGCCAGCAGTGAATCGTGGACAAGGGCCTACACCTTC.

This chain joins TRBV4-2 and TRBJ2-1; no reliable D call. CDR3 length: 15 amino acids. Trimming shortened V by 0 bases and J by 1 base, and 7 bases separated the two germline ends. Germline V gene sequence: CDR1 LGHNA, CDR2 YNFKEQ. The CDR3 region is CASSQELGSYNEQFF. For the CDR3, the DNA is TGTGCCAGCAGCCAAGAATTGGGGTCCTACAATGAGCAGTTCTTC.

This clone was picked up one time. J is TRBJ1-2 and V is TRBV18; 7 positions agree with TRBD1. The germline gives CDR1 KGHSH, CDR2 LQKENI. V gave up 1 base and J gave up 4 bases; unmatched junction bases: 6. This CDR3 has 15 residues. CDR3: CASSPQGALVYGYTF. CDR3 nucleotides: TGTGCCAGCTCACCACAGGGGGCTCTGGTCTATGGCTACACCTTC.

The chain couples TRBV7-2 to TRBJ2-1; D is perhaps TRBD1 or TRBD2 (5 bases each). V lost 5 bases, J lost 6 bases, and 17 bases lay in between. The CDR3 consists of 15 residues. Germline V CDR1 and CDR2: SGHTA, FQGNSA. The CDR3 protein is CASSLGTAGLNEQFF. In DNA form, the CDR3 reads TGTGCCAGCAGCCTCGGGACCGCAGGCCTCAATGAGCAGTTCTTC.